In its sample, the clone carrying this TCR beta chain was seen a few times. Its target is not known. This CDR3 is 12 amino acids long. The germline V and J ends were trimmed by 6 bases and 8 bases, with 13 bases remaining between them. CDR1 is MNHNS and CDR2 is SASEGT in the germline V gene. TCRdb ran MiXCR on the 5' RACE reads and lists one entry per CDR3 protein. The profile shows 200,000 to 250,000 distinct CDR3 sequences, 5.5% to 7% of them singletons. The data derive from a study of identical twins. Overall study results and limits: Fewer insertions were carried by abundant cord blood beta clonotypes, but none was seen in memory repertoires.

Separately, the same data were catalogued under a study of yellow fever vaccine responses in identical twins.

Sample: memory (CD45RO+) T cells sorted from blood. The sequence came from a woman younger than 30 in good health. The chain employs TRBV6-1 and TRBJ1-2, with a tentative D call TRBD1 (6 bases). The CDR3 sequence is CASREGVRGYTF. The CDR3 DNA reads TGTGCCAGCAGGGAGGGGGTGAGAGGCTACACCTTC.